The TCR beta chain under discussion was sequenced for a study of T cell changes during pregnancy in multiple sclerosis. The data were produced by immunoSEQ multiplex PCR, yet TCRdb's version contains in-frame clones alone and is incomplete. The sample includes about 47,000 clones, around 93% seen only once; the top ten take around 2%. Germline CDR1 and CDR2: MNHNY and SVGAGI (reference sequence). V lost 6 bases to trimming and J lost 5 bases; unmatched junction nucleotides: 7. This CDR3 contains 14 residues. The clonotype comes from a female donor with multiple sclerosis, enrolled in a pregnancy study. The source was peripheral blood, collected in the second trimester of pregnancy. The chain combines TRBV6-6 with TRBJ2-1; 7 bases agree with TRBD2. As DNA, the CDR3 is TGTGCCAGCAGGCGGGAGAGATCGAACAATGAGCAGTTCTTC. Amino acids: CASRRERSNNEQFF.